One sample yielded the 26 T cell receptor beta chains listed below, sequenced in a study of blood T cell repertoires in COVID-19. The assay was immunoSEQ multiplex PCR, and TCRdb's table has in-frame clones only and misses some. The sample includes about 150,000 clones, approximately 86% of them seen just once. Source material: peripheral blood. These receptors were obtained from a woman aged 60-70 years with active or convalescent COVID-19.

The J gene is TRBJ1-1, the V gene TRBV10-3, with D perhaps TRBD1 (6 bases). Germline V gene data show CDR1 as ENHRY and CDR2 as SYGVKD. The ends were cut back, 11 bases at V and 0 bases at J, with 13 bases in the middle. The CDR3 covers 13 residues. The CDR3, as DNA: TGTGCCGGACGACAGGCTTTGAACACTGAAGCTTTCTTT. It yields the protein CAGRQALNTEAFF.

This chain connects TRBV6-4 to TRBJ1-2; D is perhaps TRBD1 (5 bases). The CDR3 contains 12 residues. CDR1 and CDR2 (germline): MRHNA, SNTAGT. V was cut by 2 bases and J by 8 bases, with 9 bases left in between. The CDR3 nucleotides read TGTGCCAGCAGTGACCCAGGGTACGGCTACACCTTC. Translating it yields CASSDPGYGYTF.

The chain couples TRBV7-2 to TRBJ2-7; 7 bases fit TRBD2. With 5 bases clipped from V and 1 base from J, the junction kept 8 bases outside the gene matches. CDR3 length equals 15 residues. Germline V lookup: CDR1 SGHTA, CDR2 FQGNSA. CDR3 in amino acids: CASSLTYGGSYEQYF. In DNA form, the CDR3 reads TGTGCCAGCAGCCTCACCTACGGGGGGTCCTACGAGCAGTACTTC.

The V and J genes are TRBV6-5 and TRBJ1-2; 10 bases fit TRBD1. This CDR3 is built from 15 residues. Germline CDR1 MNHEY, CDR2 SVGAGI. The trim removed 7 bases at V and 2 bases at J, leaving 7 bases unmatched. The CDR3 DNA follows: TGTGCCAGCACCCCAGACAGGGGGCTAAACTATGGCTACACCTTC. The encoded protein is CASTPDRGLNYGYTF.

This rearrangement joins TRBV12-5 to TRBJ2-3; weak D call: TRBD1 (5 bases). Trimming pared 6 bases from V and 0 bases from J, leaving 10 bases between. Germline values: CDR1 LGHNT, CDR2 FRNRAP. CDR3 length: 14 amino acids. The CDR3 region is CASGGAQSTDTQYF. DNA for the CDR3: TGTGCTAGTGGAGGGGCACAGAGCACAGATACGCAGTATTTT.

CDR3 region: CASSGGDSPEAFF. The CDR3 DNA reads as TGTGCCAGCAGCGGGGGGGACAGCCCTGAAGCTTTCTTT. This rearrangement joins TRBV9 to TRBJ1-1; 7 bases align to TRBD1. CDR3 length: 13 residues. V was clipped by 3 bases and J by 6 bases; unmatched bases: 5. CDR1 SGDLS and CDR2 YYNGEE come from the germline V gene.

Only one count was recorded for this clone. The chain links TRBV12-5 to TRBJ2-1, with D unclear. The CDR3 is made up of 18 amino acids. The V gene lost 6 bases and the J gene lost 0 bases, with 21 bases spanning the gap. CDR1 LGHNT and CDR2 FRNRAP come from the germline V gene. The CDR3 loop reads CASGPAEVSKYSYNEQFF. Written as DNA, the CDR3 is TGTGCTAGTGGCCCCGCTGAGGTGTCTAAGTACTCCTACAATGAGCAGTTCTTC.

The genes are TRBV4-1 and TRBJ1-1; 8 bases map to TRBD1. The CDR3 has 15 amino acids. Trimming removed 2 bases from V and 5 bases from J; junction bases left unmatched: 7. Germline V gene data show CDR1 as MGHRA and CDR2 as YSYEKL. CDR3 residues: CASSQFQGALTEAFF. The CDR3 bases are TGCGCCAGCAGCCAATTCCAGGGGGCGCTTACTGAAGCTTTCTTT.

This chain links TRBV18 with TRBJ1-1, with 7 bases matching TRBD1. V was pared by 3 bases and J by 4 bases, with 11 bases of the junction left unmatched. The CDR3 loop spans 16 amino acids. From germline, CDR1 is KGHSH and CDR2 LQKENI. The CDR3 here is CASSPVLQGRSTEAFF. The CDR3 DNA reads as TGTGCCAGCTCACCCGTACTACAGGGGAGAAGCACTGAAGCTTTCTTT.

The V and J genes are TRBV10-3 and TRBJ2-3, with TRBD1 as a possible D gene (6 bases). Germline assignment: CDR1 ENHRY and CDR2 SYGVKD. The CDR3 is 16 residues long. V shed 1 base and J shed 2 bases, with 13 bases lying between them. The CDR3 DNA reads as TGTGCCATCAGTGAGTTCTCAGGGGCCATCACAGATACGCAGTATTTT. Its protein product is CAISEFSGAITDTQYF.

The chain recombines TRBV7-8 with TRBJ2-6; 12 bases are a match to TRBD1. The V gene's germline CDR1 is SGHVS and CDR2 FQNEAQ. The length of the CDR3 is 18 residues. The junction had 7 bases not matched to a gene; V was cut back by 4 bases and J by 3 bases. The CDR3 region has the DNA TGTGCCAGCAGCTCAAGGGACAGGGGGCCGGATGGGGCCAACGTCCTGACTTTC. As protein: CASSSRDRGPDGANVLTF.

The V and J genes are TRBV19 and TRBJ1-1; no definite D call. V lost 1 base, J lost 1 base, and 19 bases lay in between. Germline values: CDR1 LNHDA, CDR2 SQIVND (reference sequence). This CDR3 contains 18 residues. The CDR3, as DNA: TGTGCCAGTAGTATAGTTTGGGATAGGAGGGCCGGGAACACTGAAGCTTTCTTT. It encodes CASSIVWDRRAGNTEAFF.

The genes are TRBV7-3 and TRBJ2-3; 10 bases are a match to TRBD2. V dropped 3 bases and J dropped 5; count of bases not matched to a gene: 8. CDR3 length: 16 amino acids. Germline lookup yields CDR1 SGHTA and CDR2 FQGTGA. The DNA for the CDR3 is TGTGCCAGCAGCTTTGCTAGCGGGGGCCTGGGAGATACGCAGTATTTT. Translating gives CASSFASGGLGDTQYF.

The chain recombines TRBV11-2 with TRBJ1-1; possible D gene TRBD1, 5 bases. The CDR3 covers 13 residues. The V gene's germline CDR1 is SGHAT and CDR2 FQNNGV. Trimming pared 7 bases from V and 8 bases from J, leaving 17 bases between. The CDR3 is CASTIGALNEAFF. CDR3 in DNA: TGTGCCAGCACTATAGGGGCGCTGAACGAAGCTTTCTTT.

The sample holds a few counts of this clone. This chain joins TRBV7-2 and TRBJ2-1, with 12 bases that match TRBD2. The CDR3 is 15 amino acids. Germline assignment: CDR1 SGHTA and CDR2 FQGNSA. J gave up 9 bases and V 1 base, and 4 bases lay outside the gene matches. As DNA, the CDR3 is TGTGCCAGCAGCTTAGGGACTAGCGGGGTAAGTGAGCAGTTCTTC. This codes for CASSLGTSGVSEQFF. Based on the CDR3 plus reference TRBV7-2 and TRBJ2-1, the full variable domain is GAGVSQSPSNKVTEKGKDVELRCDPISGHTALYWYRQSLGQGLEFLIYFQGNSAPDKSGLPSDRFSAERTGGSVSTLTIQRTQQEDSAVYLCASSLGTSGVSEQFFGPGTRLTVL.

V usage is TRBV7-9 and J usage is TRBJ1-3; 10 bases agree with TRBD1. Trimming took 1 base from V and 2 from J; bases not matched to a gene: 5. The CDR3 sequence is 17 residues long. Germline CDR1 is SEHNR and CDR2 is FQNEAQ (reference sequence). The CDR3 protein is CASSLGQGARTGNTIYF. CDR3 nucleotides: TGTGCCAGCAGCTTAGGACAGGGGGCGAGAACTGGAAACACCATATATTTT.

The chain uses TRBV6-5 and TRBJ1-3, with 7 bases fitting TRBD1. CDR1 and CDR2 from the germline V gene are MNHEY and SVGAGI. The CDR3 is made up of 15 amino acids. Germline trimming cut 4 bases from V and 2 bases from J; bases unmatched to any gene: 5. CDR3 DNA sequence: TGTGCCAGCAGTTGGCAGGGGGAACCTGGAAACACCATATATTTT. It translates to CASSWQGEPGNTIYF.

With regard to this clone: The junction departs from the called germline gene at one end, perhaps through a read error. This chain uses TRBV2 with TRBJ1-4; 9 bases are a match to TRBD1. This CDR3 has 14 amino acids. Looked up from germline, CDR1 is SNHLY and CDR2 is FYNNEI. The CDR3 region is CASREDRGDEKLFF. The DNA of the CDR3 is TGTGCCAGCAGAGAAGACAGGGGGGATGAAAAACTGTTTTTT.

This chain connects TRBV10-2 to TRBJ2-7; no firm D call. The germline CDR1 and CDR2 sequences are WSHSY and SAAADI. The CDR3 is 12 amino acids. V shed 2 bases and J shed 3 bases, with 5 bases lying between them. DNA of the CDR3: TGCGCCAGCAGTGAGAGAGGCTACGAGCAGTACTTC. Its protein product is CASSERGYEQYF.

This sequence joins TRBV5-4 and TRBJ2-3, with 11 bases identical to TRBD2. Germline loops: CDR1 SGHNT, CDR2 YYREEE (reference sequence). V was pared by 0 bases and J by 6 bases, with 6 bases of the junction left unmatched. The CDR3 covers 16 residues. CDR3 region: CASSLGASGGLDTQYF. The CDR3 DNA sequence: TGTGCCAGCAGCTTGGGGGCTAGCGGGGGGTTGGATACGCAGTATTTT.

CDR3 in amino acids: CASSITTTIGTDTQYF. In nucleotides, the CDR3 is TGTGCCAGTAGTATAACGACAACAATTGGGACAGATACGCAGTATTTT. The chain links TRBV19 to TRBJ2-3, with no clear D. Trimming removed 2 bases from V and 3 bases from J, with 15 bases in between. Germline CDR1 LNHDA, CDR2 SQIVND (reference sequence). This CDR3 has 16 amino acids.

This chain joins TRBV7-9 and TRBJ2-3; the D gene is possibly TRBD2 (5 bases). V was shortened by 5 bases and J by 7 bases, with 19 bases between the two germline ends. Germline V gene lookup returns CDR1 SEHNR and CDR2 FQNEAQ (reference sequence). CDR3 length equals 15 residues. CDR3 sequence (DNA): TGTGCCAGCAGCGCTGGCCTAGCCAGAGAGAATACGCAGTATTTT. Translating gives CASSAGLARENTQYF.

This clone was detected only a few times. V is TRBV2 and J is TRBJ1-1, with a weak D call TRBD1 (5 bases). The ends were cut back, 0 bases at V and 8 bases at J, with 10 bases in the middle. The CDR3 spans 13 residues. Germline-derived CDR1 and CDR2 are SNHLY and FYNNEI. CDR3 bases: TGTGCCAGCAGTGAAGCGCCCAGGGCAGAAGCTTTCTTT. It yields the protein CASSEAPRAEAFF. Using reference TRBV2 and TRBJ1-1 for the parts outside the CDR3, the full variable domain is EPEVTQTPSHQVTQMGQEVILRCVPISNHLYFYWYRQILGQKVEFLVSFYNNEISEKSEIFDDQFSVERPDGSNFTLKIRSTKLEDSAMYFCASSEAPRAEAFFGQGTRLTVV.

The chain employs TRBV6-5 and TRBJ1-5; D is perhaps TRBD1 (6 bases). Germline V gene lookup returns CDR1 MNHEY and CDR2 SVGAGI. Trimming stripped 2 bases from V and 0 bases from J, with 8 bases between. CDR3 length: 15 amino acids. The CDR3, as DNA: TGTGCCAGCAGTTACCGACAGGATAGCAATCAGCCCCAGCATTTT. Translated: CASSYRQDSNQPQHF.

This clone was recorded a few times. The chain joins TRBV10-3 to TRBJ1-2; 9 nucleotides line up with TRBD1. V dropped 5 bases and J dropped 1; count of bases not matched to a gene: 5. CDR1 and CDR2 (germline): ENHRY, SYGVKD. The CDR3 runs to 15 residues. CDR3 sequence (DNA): TGTGCCATCAGTAACCGGGACAGGGATAACTATGGCTACACCTTC. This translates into CAISNRDRDNYGYTF.

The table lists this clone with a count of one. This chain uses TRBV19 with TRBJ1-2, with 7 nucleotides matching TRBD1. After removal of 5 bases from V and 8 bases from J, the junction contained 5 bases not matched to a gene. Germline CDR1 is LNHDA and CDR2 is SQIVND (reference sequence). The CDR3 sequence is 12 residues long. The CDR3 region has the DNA TGTGCCAGTAGTGACAGGGCCAGCGGCTACACCTTC. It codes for CASSDRASGYTF.